Presented here are 9 T cell receptor beta chains from one specimen sequenced in a study of neurological immune-mediated disorders. Each CDR3 protein is one row after TCRdb ran MiXCR on the 5' RACE reads. The sample contains about 55,000 distinct CDR3 sequences, approximately 3.9% of which appear only once. Sequenced material: PBMCs. The receptor source for this set is a man aged 25 to 40 with multiple sclerosis.

A word on this clonotype: The conserved closing phenylalanine or tryptophan is absent in this CDR3, likely reflecting a read error. The genes are TRBV18 and TRBJ2-1, with D hard to call. Germline lookup yields CDR1 KGHSH and CDR2 LQKENI. This CDR3 comprises 13 residues. Trimming took off 3 bases at V and 6 bases at J, with 9 bases between the two ends. This chain's CDR3 is CASSPNARNEQFL. Written as DNA, the CDR3 is TGTGCCAGCTCACCGAACGCGCGCAATGAGCAGTTCTTA.

This clonotype was seen at least ten times. The chain is built from TRBV20-1 and TRBJ1-4; 8 bases line up with TRBD1. Germline assignment: CDR1 DFQATT and CDR2 SNEGSKA (reference sequence). V lost 2 bases and J lost 7; bases outside the gene matches: 9. The CDR3 length is 15 residues. The CDR3 protein is CSARPPRGHSEKLFF. The DNA of the CDR3 is TGCAGTGCTAGACCCCCCAGGGGGCATTCTGAAAAACTGTTTTTT.

This clonotype was counted at least ten times. The chain is built from TRBV14 and TRBJ1-2; D is unresolved. The CDR3 runs 12 residues. Germline CDR1 SGHDN, CDR2 FVKESK. Trimming left V 0 bases short and J 13 bases short, with 12 bases between. This CDR3 reads CASSQDRTLSTF. The DNA of the CDR3 is TGTGCCAGCAGCCAAGACCGGACTCTTTCCACCTTC.

On this clonotype itself: This sequence may be a read error, since a much larger clone differs from it by one base. V is TRBV7-2 and J is TRBJ1-2, with TRBD1 matching 7 bases. CDR1 is SGHTA, CDR2 FQGNSA, per germline. The CDR3 is 14 residues long. The CDR3 reads CANSSRQGLNGYTF. In DNA form, the CDR3 reads TGTGCCAACAGCTCCAGACAGGGTCTTAATGGCTACACCTTC. Together with reference TRBV7-2 and TRBJ1-2, the CDR3 gives the full variable domain: GAGVSQSPSNKVTEKGKDVELRCDPISGHTALYWYRQSLGQGLEFLIYFQGNSAPDKSGLPSDRFSAERTGGSVSTLTIQRTQQEDSAVYLCANSSRQGLNGYTFGSGTRLTVV.

This clonotype was detected ten times or more. The chain recombines TRBV5-1 with TRBJ2-1; D gene unclear. There are 14 residues in the CDR3. The V gene lost 0 bases and the J gene lost 5 bases, with 9 bases spanning the gap. Germline V gives CDR1 SGHRS, CDR2 YFSETQ. CDR3 protein: CASSLGTFNNEQFF. In nucleotides, the CDR3 is TGCGCCAGCAGCTTGGGGACCTTTAACAATGAGCAGTTCTTC.

The table lists this clonotype with a few counts. CDR3 bases: TGTGCCAGCTCGCCCCGACCGGGACAGACCTACGAGCAGTACTTC. Translating gives CASSPRPGQTYEQYF. J is TRBJ2-7 and V is TRBV18; 7 bases match TRBD1. Germline lookup yields CDR1 KGHSH and CDR2 LQKENI. This CDR3 is 15 amino acids long. Trimming took 6 bases from V and 2 from J; bases not matched to a gene: 10.

This clonotype was seen ten or more times. V is TRBV7-3 and J is TRBJ2-1; TRBD1 or TRBD2 may be the D gene (5 bases each). Trimming cost V 5 bases and J 8 bases, with 16 bases left between them. CDR3 length: 14 residues. Germline assignment: CDR1 SGHTA and CDR2 FQGTGA. DNA for the CDR3: TGTGCCAGCAGCCGATACCGGGGCGACGATGAGCAGTTCTTC. Translating gives CASSRYRGDDEQFF.

As for this clonotype: An end of the junction does not agree with germline; a read error may underlie this. The V gene is TRBV20-1, the J gene TRBJ1-2; D may be TRBD1 (5 bases). CDR3 length equals 12 residues. Germline CDR1 reads DFQATT; CDR2 reads SNEGSKA (reference sequence). This CDR3 reads CSARVDRRGYNF. In nucleotides, the CDR3 is TGCAGTGCTAGAGTCGACAGACGCGGCTACAACTTC.

This clonotype showed up just a few times. This chain connects TRBV6-6 to TRBJ1-2; D unclear. V lost 5 bases and J lost 4, with 14 bases in between. This CDR3 region has 14 residues. Germline CDR1 and CDR2: MNHNY and SVGAGI (reference sequence). CDR3 in DNA: TGTGCCAGCAGTCACACCCACTGGGGCTATGGCTACACCTTC. It encodes CASSHTHWGYGYTF.